This is a list of T cell receptor beta chains from one sample in a study of regulatory dendritic cells for organ transplantation. Libraries were prepared by immunoSEQ multiplex PCR; TCRdb keeps only in-frame clonotypes and omits some of them. This sample has some 35,000 clones, with approximately 88% found just once. The sample taken for sequencing was naive CD4+ T cells from blood. These receptors originate from a human donor in good health. Both conserved end residues are trimmed from each CDR3. D genes are given only for firm matches.

v_call d_call cdr3_aa
TRBV28 TRBD1 ASSVEGAVRGYT
TRBV9 TRBD2 ASSVAGGDLGYEQY
TRBV28 TRBD1 ASSRTGTGNTGELF
TRBV7-6 TRBD1 ASSLTGEWTNEKLF
TRBV2 NA ASITGEDTGELF
TRBV9 NA ASSVVDTQY
TRBV29-1 NA SVVYGLGYEQY
TRBV9 NA ATSSLSSYNSPLH
TRBV5-1 NA ASSLQVNTGELF
TRBV19 NA ASSIGDRVWSPQH
TRBV7-3 NA ASSLNGGSYNSPLH
TRBV5-1 TRBD2 ASSAGLVETQY
TRBV7-2 NA ASSVTAYEQY
TRBV5-1 NA ASSFATSTEAF
TRBV4-3 NA ACQVSAPRNQPQH
TRBV18 NA ASSPADKQF
TRBV27 NA ASSRTGSEQY
TRBV6-5 TRBD1 ASSDVDRPYGYT
TRBV21-1 NA ASSECRGTETQY
TRBV5-4 TRBD1 ASSFGDRGRTTPLH
TRBV5-6 TRBD1 ASSGDRGQPQH
TRBV27 TRBD1 ASRNSGQGAYEQY
TRBV6-6 TRBD2 ASSSLTSGSYEQY
TRBV30 TRBD2 AWSTGTSGLNEQF
TRBV19 NA ASSILRDQPQH
TRBV7-9 NA ASSPNFGAGTYEQY
TRBV7-8 TRBD1 ASSLAGQSYNEQF
TRBV18 TRBD1 ASSPWTGGSEQY
TRBV7-3 NA ASSLTGLDQPQH
TRBV6-5 TRBD1 ASSTGQDYGYT
TRBV29-1 TRBD1 SVERGLGETQY
TRBV30 NA AWSGPKTGTNEKLF
TRBV6-1 NA ASRPGGGYIQY
TRBV6-5 NA ASSQDISPQY
TRBV7-6 NA ASSFTGRTNTGELF
TRBV15 NA ATRLSRDNNQPQH
TRBV19 NA ASKGPGSSYEQY
TRBV7-2 TRBD1 ASSLGLNRGRSTDTQY
TRBV7-2 NA ASSLERASNEKLF
TRBV9 NA ASSVGTAQETQY
TRBV9 NA ASSVGSGNTIY
TRBV11-3 TRBD1 ASSSVDRGRTAVNTEAF
TRBV15 NA ATRTVRSTGELF
TRBV19 TRBD1 ASSKRTGVPPEAF
TRBV28 NA ASSPLGTEAF
TRBV2 TRBD1 ASSRQGPGELF
TRBV19 NA ASSINRLYEQY
TRBV7-2 TRBD1 ASKAGDRGRNTEAF
TRBV10-3 TRBD2 AISGGLAGYEQY
TRBV5-1 TRBD1 ASSSRTGRGEEQY
TRBV6-6 TRBD2 ASSYGLAGNTGELF
TRBV4-2 NA ASSPAGSRTYEQY
TRBV5-4 NA ASSFQGTDTQY
TRBV28 TRBD1 ASSNRGNYGYT
TRBV7-3 NA ASSLGPTGAVTGYT